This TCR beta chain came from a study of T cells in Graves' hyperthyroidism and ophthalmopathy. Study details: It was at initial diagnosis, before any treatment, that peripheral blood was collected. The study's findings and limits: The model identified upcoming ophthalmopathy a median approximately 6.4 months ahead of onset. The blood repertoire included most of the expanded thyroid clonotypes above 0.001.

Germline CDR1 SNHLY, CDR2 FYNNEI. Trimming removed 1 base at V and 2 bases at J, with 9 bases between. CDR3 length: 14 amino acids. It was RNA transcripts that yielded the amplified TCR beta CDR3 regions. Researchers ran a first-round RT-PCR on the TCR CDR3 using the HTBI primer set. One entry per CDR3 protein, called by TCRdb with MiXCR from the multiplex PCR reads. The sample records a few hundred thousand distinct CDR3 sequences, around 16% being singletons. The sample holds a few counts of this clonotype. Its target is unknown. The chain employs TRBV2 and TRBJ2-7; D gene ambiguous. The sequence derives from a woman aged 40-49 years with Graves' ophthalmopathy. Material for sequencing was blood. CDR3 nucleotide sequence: TGTGCCAGCAGTGAAGGTGACAAACCCTACGAGCAGTACTTC. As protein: CASSEGDKPYEQYF.